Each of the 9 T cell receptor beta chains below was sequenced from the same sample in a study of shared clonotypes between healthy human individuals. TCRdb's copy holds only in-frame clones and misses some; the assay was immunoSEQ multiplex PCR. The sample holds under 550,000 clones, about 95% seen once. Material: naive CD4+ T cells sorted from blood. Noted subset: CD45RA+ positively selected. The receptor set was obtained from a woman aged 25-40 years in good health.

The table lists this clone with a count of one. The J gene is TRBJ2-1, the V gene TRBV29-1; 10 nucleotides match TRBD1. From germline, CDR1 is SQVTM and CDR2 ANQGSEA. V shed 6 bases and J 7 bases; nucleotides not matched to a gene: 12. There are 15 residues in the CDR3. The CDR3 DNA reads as TGCAGCGTCGTTAACCGGGACAGGGGCAGGAATGAGCAGTTCTTC. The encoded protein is CSVVNRDRGRNEQFF.

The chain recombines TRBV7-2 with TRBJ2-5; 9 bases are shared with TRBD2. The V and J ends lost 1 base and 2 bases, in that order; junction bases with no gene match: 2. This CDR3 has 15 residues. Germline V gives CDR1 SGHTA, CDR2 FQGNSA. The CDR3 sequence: CASSLGLAGQETQYF. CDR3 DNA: TGTGCCAGCAGCTTAGGGCTAGCGGGGCAAGAGACCCAGTACTTC.

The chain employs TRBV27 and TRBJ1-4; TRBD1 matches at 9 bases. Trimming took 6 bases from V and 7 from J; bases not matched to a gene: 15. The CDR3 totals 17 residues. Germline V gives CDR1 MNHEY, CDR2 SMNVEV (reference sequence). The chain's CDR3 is CASRPSGTGLYSEKLFF. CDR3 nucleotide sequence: TGTGCCAGCAGGCCATCCGGGACAGGGTTGTATAGTGAAAAACTGTTTTTT. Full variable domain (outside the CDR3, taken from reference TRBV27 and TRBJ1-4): EAQVTQNPRYLITVTGKKLTVTCSQNMNHEYMSWYRQDPGLGLRQIYYSMNVEVTDKGDVPEGYKVSRKEKRNFPLILESPSPNQTSLYFCASRPSGTGLYSEKLFFGSGTQLSVL.

In nucleotides, the CDR3 is TGTGCCTGGACCAATTCCGCAGATACGCAGTATTTT. This translates into CAWTNSADTQYF. This sequence joins TRBV30 and TRBJ2-3; D not resolved. CDR3 length equals 12 residues. Germline V lookup: CDR1 GTSNPN, CDR2 SVGIG (reference sequence). With 4 bases removed from V and 4 bases from J, the gap between germline ends came to 9 bases.

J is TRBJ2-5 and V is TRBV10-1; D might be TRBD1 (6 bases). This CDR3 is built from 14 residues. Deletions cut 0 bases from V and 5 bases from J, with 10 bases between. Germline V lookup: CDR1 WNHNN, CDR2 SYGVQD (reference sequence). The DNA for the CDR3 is TGCGCCAGCAGTGAGTCGGAGCAGGGGGAGACCCAGTACTTC. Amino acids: CASSESEQGETQYF.

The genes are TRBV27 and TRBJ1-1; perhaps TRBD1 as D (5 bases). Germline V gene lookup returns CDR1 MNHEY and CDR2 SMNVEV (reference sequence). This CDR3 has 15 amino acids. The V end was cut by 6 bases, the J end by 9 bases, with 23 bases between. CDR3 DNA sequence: TGTGCCAGCAGCCGAAGGCCAGGGCCCTGGGGGAAAGCTTTCTTT. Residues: CASSRRPGPWGKAFF.

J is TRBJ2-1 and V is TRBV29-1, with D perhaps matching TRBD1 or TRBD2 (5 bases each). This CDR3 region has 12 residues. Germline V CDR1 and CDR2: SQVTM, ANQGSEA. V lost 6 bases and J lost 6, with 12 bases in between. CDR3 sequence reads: CSVGTAGNEQFF. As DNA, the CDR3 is TGCAGCGTAGGGACCGCGGGCAATGAGCAGTTCTTC.

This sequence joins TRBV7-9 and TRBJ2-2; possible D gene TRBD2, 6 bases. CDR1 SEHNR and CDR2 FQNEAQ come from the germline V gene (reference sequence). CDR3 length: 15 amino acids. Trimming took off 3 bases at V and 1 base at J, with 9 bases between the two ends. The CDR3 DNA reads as TGTGCCAGCAGCTTTCTAGCGCTGAACACCGGGGAGCTGTTTTTT. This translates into CASSFLALNTGELFF.

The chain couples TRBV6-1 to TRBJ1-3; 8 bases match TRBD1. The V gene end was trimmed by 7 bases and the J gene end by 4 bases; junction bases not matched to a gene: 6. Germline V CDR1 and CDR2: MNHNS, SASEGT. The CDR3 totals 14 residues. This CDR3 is CASTQGAAGNTIYF. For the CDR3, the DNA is TGTGCCAGCACTCAGGGGGCGGCGGGAAACACCATATATTTT.